These T cell receptor beta chains were read from a single sample in a study of cytomegalovirus exposure and HLA in healthy donors. TCRdb keeps only in-frame clones here, not all; method: immunoSEQ multiplex PCR. The sample lists 150,000 to 250,000 clones, around four fifths occurring once. The source material was PBMCs. Receptors originate from a woman aged 50 to 60 in good health and CMV-seropositive. CDR3s include the opening cysteine and the closing phenylalanine or tryptophan. A D gene is named only where the DNA matches it firmly. Part of the rows lack a size; the others show once, few, many or a class for expanded clones.

CDR3 length,clone size,D gene,V gene,J gene,CDR3 DNA,CDR3 protein
14,-,-,TRBV6-5,TRBJ1-6,TGTGCCAGCAGTCCAGCGCCGGGGAATTCACCCCTCCACTTT,CASSPAPGNSPLHF
15,-,TRBD1,TRBV14,TRBJ2-7,TGTGCCAGCAGCCCTGCCGGGACAGCCTCCTACGAGCAGTACTTC,CASSPAGTASYEQYF
15,-,TRBD2,TRBV13,TRBJ2-1,TGTGCCAGCAGCCCTAGCGGGGGGGCCTACAATGAGCAGTTCTTC,CASSPSGGAYNEQFF
16,-,TRBD1,TRBV7-6,TRBJ2-2,TGTGCCAGCAGCAAGGGACAGGGAGGAGGCACCGGGGAGCTGTTTTTT,CASSKGQGGGTGELFF
18,-,TRBD2,TRBV15,TRBJ2-3,TGTGCCACCAGCGGGGGACTAGCGGGGGGGACTAGCACAGATACGCAGTATTTT,CATSGGLAGGTSTDTQYF
18,-,TRBD2,TRBV13,TRBJ2-1,TGTGCCAGCAGCAATTCCACCTCCTCCGGGGGGGCCGGGAATGAGCAGTTCTTC,CASSNSTSSGGAGNEQFF
15,-,-,TRBV7-9,TRBJ1-4,TGTGCCAGCAGCCCATCCGGGAGCCGGGCGGAAAAACTGTTTTTT,CASSPSGSRAEKLFF
13,-,TRBD1,TRBV19,TRBJ2-7,TGTGCCAGTAGTTTAAGACAGGGAACCGAGCAGTACTTC,CASSLRQGTEQYF
16,-,TRBD2,TRBV28,TRBJ2-3,TGTGCCAGCAGTTTGACGACTAGCGGGGACACAGATACGCAGTATTTT,CASSLTTSGDTDTQYF
16,-,-,TRBV27,TRBJ2-1,TGTGCCAGCGCCCCGGGGAAAGGGAGCTCCTACAATGAGCAGTTCTTC,CASAPGKGSSYNEQFF
15,-,-,TRBV28,TRBJ2-3,TGTGCCAGCAGTTTCCGGGAGATCGGCACAGATACGCAGTATTTT,CASSFREIGTDTQYF
15,few,-,TRBV5-4,TRBJ2-2,TGTGCCAGCAGCACCCAGGGGATAAACACCGGGGAGCTGTTTTTT,CASSTQGINTGELFF
14,few,-,TRBV27,TRBJ1-6,TGTGCCAGCAGTTTAGCAGGGTTTAATTCACCCCTCCACTTT,CASSLAGFNSPLHF
18,-,TRBD2,TRBV5-8,TRBJ2-1,TGTGCCAGCAGCTTGGCCGGCGGGGGGGGGCCCTTCTACAATGAGCAGTTCTTC,CASSLAGGGGPFYNEQFF
15,-,TRBD2,TRBV6-5,TRBJ2-7,TGTGCCAGCAGTTACTCGACTAGCGGGAGATCCGAGCAGTACTTC,CASSYSTSGRSEQYF
16,-,TRBD2,TRBV5-1,TRBJ2-7,TGCGCCAGCAAAGGGAGTCCCGGGACTAGTATCTACGAGCAGTACTTC,CASKGSPGTSIYEQYF
14,-,-,TRBV7-2,TRBJ2-2,TGTGCCAGCAGCTTAGCCCCGGGCACCGGGGAGCTGTTTTTT,CASSLAPGTGELFF
20,-,-,TRBV6-1,TRBJ2-6,TGTGCCAGCAGTGAATGGGGGCGCTCTTCCCCTCTCTCTGGGGCCAACGGCCTGACTTTC,CASSEWGRSSPLSGANGLTF
17,-,TRBD1,TRBV19,TRBJ2-7,TGTGCCAGTAGTACCCCCACCGGGACAGGGGCCTCCTACGAGCAGTACTTC,CASSTPTGTGASYEQYF
15,-,-,TRBV5-4,TRBJ1-5,TGTGCCAGCAGCTTTCCGGTTTCGAGCAATCAGCCCCAGCATTTT,CASSFPVSSNQPQHF
15,-,-,TRBV7-2,TRBJ1-5,TGTGCCAGCAGCACCGGACGGCAGGGTTATCAGCCCCAGCATTTT,CASSTGRQGYQPQHF
13,few,-,TRBV7-6,TRBJ2-1,TGTGCCAGCAGCTCCGGACTGGACAGAGAGCAGTTCTTC,CASSSGLDREQFF
16,-,TRBD2,TRBV9,TRBJ2-3,TGTGCCAGCAGCCTGGGGACTAGCCCTCCACCAGATACGCAGTATTTT,CASSLGTSPPPDTQYF
17,-,TRBD2,TRBV7-8,TRBJ2-6,TGTGCCAGCACCCGCGGGAGGTCGGACTATGGGGCCAACGTCCTGACTTTC,CASTRGRSDYGANVLTF
12,-,TRBD2,TRBV5-1,TRBJ2-1,TGCGCCAGCAGCTTTAGCGGGAATGAGCAGTTCTTC,CASSFSGNEQFF
13,-,-,TRBV28,TRBJ1-4,TGTGCCAGCAGTTTCACAGGGTGGGAAAAACTGTTTTTT,CASSFTGWEKLFF